This is a list of T cell receptor beta chains from one sample in a study of CD8+CD57+ T cells in acquired aplastic anemia. Via MiXCR, TCRdb re-called the reads, giving one row per CDR3 protein. The table lists 150,000 or so distinct CDR3 sequences, about 48% of them singletons. Sequenced input: sorted CD4+, CD8+, or CD8+CD57+ T cells (not recorded which) from PBMCs. These receptors all come from a human donor with aplastic anemia. CDR3s include the opening cysteine and the closing phenylalanine or tryptophan. The order of the fields is clone size, V gene, J gene, D gene, CDR3 protein, CDR3 DNA. The D gene is left open where the match is weak. Expanded clones get a size class; other rows say once, few or many, or leave the size out.

>once|TRBV7-9|TRBJ1-1|.
CASSSTGGASTEAFF
TGTGCCAGCAGCTCGACGGGGGGCGCGAGCACTGAAGCTTTCTTT
>many|TRBV11-2|TRBJ1-4|.
CASSFGEKLFF
TGTGCCAGCAGCTTCGGAGAAAAACTGTTTTTT
>.|TRBV10-3|TRBJ2-7|TRBD2
CASGGGGSYEQYF
TGTGCCAGTGGGGGTGGCGGGAGCTACGAGCAGTACTTC
>.|TRBV20-1|TRBJ2-7|.
CSVKTETQIEQYF
TGCAGTGTTAAGACAGAGACCCAAATCGAGCAGTACTTC
>many|TRBV19|TRBJ1-1|.
CASSPTWVTPFF
TGTGCCAGTAGCCCTACATGGGTAACGCCTTTCTTT
>.|TRBV7-9|TRBJ2-7|TRBD1
CASSATGNPSYEQYF
TGTGCCAGCAGCGCGACAGGGAACCCCTCCTACGAGCAGTACTTC
>once|TRBV20-1|TRBJ1-6|.
CSARERTEHNSPLHF
TGCAGTGCTAGAGAAAGGACAGAACATAATTCACCCCTCCACTTT
>.|TRBV20-1|TRBJ2-7|.
CSARDRTEPAYEQYF
TGCAGTGCTAGAGATCGAACGGAGCCTGCCTACGAGCAGTACTTC
>.|TRBV20-1|TRBJ1-5|TRBD1
CSAGQVNQPQHF
TGCAGTGCTGGACAGGTGAATCAGCCCCAGCATTTT
>few|TRBV25-1|TRBJ1-4|TRBD1
CASSEGGQGGEKLFF
TGTGCCAGCAGTGAAGGGGGACAGGGGGGGGAAAAACTGTTTTTT
>.|TRBV7-2|TRBJ2-1|.
CASSYSAYNEQFF
TGTGCCAGCAGTTACTCCGCCTACAATGAGCAGTTCTTC
>many|TRBV2|TRBJ1-1|TRBD1
CASKLGQGATEAFF
TGTGCCAGCAAGTTGGGACAGGGGGCCACTGAAGCTTTCTTT
>few|TRBV20-1|TRBJ2-1|TRBD2
CSARDLTGGVNEQFF
TGCAGTGCTAGAGATTTGACGGGAGGGGTTAATGAGCAGTTCTTC
>.|TRBV7-9|TRBJ2-2|.
CASSLVWQELFF
TGTGCCAGCAGCTTAGTTTGGCAGGAGCTGTTTTTT
>many|TRBV20-1|TRBJ2-7|TRBD1
CSAGDGQGDHYEQYF
TGCAGTGCTGGGGATGGACAGGGGGACCACTACGAGCAGTACTTC
>once|TRBV10-1|TRBJ2-7|.
CASSEGVVYEQYF
TGCGCCAGCAGTGAAGGGGTCGTCTACGAGCAGTACTTC
>.|TRBV7-2|TRBJ2-5|.
CASSLRIETQYF
TGTGCCAGCAGCCTCAGAATCGAGACCCAGTACTTC
>many|TRBV6-1|TRBJ2-7|TRBD1
CASSPLPRTGYLSEQYF
TGTGCCAGCAGTCCCCTTCCCCGGACAGGGTACCTCAGCGAGCAGTACTTC
>.|TRBV2|TRBJ2-1|TRBD2
CASPGLAIPNEQFF
TGTGCCAGTCCGGGACTAGCGATCCCCAATGAGCAGTTCTTC
>.|TRBV6-1|TRBJ2-1|.
CASSGGGGSYNEQFF
TGTGCCAGCAGTGGGGGGGGCGGTTCCTACAATGAGCAGTTCTTC
>many|TRBV12-3/TRBV12-4|TRBJ2-5|TRBD2
CASSGGGAQETQYF
TGTGCCAGCAGTGGCGGGGGGGCCCAAGAGACCCAGTACTTC
>.|TRBV7-4|TRBJ2-5|TRBD2
CASKSSGEETQYF
TGTGCCAGCAAGTCTAGCGGGGAGGAGACCCAGTACTTC
>.|TRBV7-9|TRBJ2-7|.
CASSLWTQENYEQYF
TGTGCCAGCAGCTTATGGACCCAAGAAAACTACGAGCAGTACTTC
>.|TRBV7-2|TRBJ2-2|TRBD2
CASSWTSGSAGELFF
TGTGCCAGCAGCTGGACTAGCGGAAGCGCCGGGGAGCTGTTTTTT
>.|TRBV25-1|TRBJ1-2|.
CASSDPGRSIYGYTF
TGTGCCAGCAGTGACCCGGGGAGGAGTATCTATGGCTACACCTTC
>many|TRBV29-1|TRBJ2-7|.
CSVLRQKVGEQYF
TGCAGCGTCCTTCGGCAAAAGGTTGGGGAGCAGTACTTC
>.|TRBV7-8|TRBJ1-5|TRBD1
CASSPGTAVNQPQHF
TGTGCCAGCAGCCCCGGGACAGCCGTCAATCAGCCCCAGCATTTT
>few|TRBV19|TRBJ1-5|TRBD1
CASQDRGESQPQHF
TGTGCCAGTCAAGACAGGGGCGAGAGTCAGCCCCAGCATTTT
>many|TRBV9|TRBJ2-2|TRBD1
CASSGTGSGELFF
TGTGCCAGCAGCGGGACAGGGTCCGGGGAGCTGTTTTTT
>many|TRBV7-9|TRBJ2-2|TRBD1
CASSTTTGGGELFF
TGTGCCAGCAGCACTACCACAGGGGGCGGGGAGCTGTTTTTT
>.|TRBV29-1|TRBJ2-7|.
CSVDDGSSYEQYF
TGCAGCGTTGATGACGGGAGCTCCTACGAGCAGTACTTC
>many|TRBV7-9|TRBJ1-1|.
CASSLVGRNEAFF
TGTGCCAGCAGCTTAGTAGGCAGGAATGAAGCTTTCTTT
>many|TRBV6-2/TRBV6-3|TRBJ2-7|.
CASRLRGPTYEQYF
TGTGCCAGCAGGCTTCGAGGGCCGACCTACGAGCAGTACTTC
>many|TRBV4-1|TRBJ2-7|TRBD1
CASSHPGQVGVYEQYF
TGCGCCAGCAGCCACCCCGGACAGGTAGGGGTCTACGAGCAGTACTTC
>.|TRBV7-2|TRBJ2-1|.
CASSPRPGNEQFF
TGTGCCAGCAGCCCCCGACCCGGGAATGAGCAGTTCTTC
>.|TRBV29-1|TRBJ1-2|TRBD1
CSVRGQGYGYTF
TGCAGCGTTCGGGGACAGGGTTATGGCTACACCTTC
>many|TRBV7-6|TRBJ2-1|TRBD2
CASSLGGGARGDEQFF
TGTGCCAGCAGCTTAGGTGGCGGGGCCCGGGGGGATGAGCAGTTCTTC
>many|TRBV5-6|TRBJ1-2|.
CASSFFNSGDGYTF
TGTGCCAGCAGCTTCTTTAATTCGGGGGATGGCTACACCTTC
>.|TRBV5-6|TRBJ1-2|TRBD1
CASSRRGTNYGYTF
TGTGCCAGCAGCCGCAGGGGGACTAACTATGGCTACACCTTC
>.|TRBV10-3|TRBJ2-1|TRBD1
CATFVGTGGSEQFF
TGTGCCACCTTCGTCGGGACAGGGGGCAGTGAGCAGTTCTTC
>many|TRBV7-9|TRBJ2-5|TRBD1
CASSPLGQQETQYF
TGTGCCAGCAGCCCCCTGGGACAGCAAGAGACCCAGTACTTC
>many|TRBV11-2|TRBJ2-5|.
CASSLDSVPYAQETQYF
TGTGCCAGCAGCTTAGATTCGGTCCCTTATGCCCAAGAGACCCAGTACTTC
>.|TRBV20-1|TRBJ2-1|TRBD2
CSARIPPGSGGSNEQFF
TGCAGTGCTAGAATACCCCCCGGTAGCGGGGGGTCCAATGAGCAGTTCTTC
>.|TRBV19|TRBJ1-2|.
CASSIVQGGYTF
TGTGCCAGTAGTATAGTTCAGGGTGGCTACACCTTC
>.|TRBV5-1|TRBJ2-5|TRBD1
CASSPGQAVTQETQYF
TGCGCCAGCAGCCCCGGACAGGCCGTGACTCAAGAGACCCAGTACTTC
>.|TRBV10-1|TRBJ2-7|.
CASFEARDEQYF
TGCGCCAGCTTTGAGGCTAGGGACGAGCAGTACTTC
>.|TRBV20-1|TRBJ2-5|TRBD2
CSAGATTLLAGGQETQYF
TGCAGTGCTGGAGCGACAACTCTTCTAGCGGGGGGCCAAGAGACCCAGTACTTC
>.|TRBV25-1|TRBJ1-3|.
CASTGGISGNTIYF
TGTGCCAGCACGGGGGGGATCTCTGGAAACACCATATATTTT
>many|TRBV19|TRBJ1-5|TRBD1
CASRPGQANQPQHF
TGTGCCAGTAGACCGGGACAGGCCAATCAGCCCCAGCATTTT
>few|TRBV25-1|TRBJ1-6|TRBD1
CASSWTGANSPLHF
TGTGCCAGCAGCTGGACAGGAGCTAATTCACCCCTCCACTTT